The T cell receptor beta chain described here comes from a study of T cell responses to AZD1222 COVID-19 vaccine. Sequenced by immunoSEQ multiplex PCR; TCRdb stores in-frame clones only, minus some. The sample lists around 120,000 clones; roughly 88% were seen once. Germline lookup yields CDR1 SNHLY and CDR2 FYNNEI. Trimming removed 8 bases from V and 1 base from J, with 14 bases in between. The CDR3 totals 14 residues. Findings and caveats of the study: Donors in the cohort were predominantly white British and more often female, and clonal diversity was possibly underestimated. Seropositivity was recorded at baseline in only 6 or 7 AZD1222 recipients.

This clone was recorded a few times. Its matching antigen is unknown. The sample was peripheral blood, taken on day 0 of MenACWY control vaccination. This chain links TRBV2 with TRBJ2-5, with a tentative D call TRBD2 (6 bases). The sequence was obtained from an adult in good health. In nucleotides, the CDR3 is TGTGCCAGCGGGGGGAGCAGGGCCCAAGAGACCCAGTACTTC. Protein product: CASGGSRAQETQYF. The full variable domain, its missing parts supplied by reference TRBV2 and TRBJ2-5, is EPEVTQTPSHQVTQMGQEVILRCVPISNHLYFYWYRQILGQKVEFLVSFYNNEISEKSEIFDDQFSVERPDGSNFTLKIRSTKLEDSAMYFCASGGSRAQETQYFGPGTRLLVL.